The rows below give T cell receptor beta chains drawn from one sample of a study of control samples from healthy donors and cancer patients. Data came from immunoSEQ multiplex PCR; TCRdb stores just in-frame clones and leaves some out. The table has roughly 200,000 clones, roughly 94% seen once. Sequenced: blood. Source of these receptors: a man between 45 and 60 years old in good health. Each CDR3 is given with its conserved first and last residue. A D gene is named only where the DNA matches it firmly. Size is stated for part of the rows, as once, few or many counts, or as a class when the clone is expanded.

CDR3 DNA: TGTGCCAGCAGCCCAGGGCTGGGACAGGGGGGCACCGGGGAGCTGTTTTTT; CDR3 protein: CASSPGLGQGGTGELFF; D gene: TRBD1; V gene: TRBV7-9; clone size: .; J gene: TRBJ2-2
CDR3 DNA: TGTGCCAGCAGAACCGGGAGTAGGGATGGCTACACCTTC; CDR3 protein: CASRTGSRDGYTF; D gene: .; V gene: TRBV28; clone size: .; J gene: TRBJ1-2
CDR3 DNA: TGTGCCAGTAGGACCCGACAGGCACCAATTGGCTACACCTTC; CDR3 protein: CASRTRQAPIGYTF; D gene: .; V gene: TRBV19; clone size: once; J gene: TRBJ1-2
CDR3 DNA: TGTGCCACCAGCAGGGGGGGGACAGATACGCAGTATTTT; CDR3 protein: CATSRGGTDTQYF; D gene: TRBD2; V gene: TRBV15; clone size: .; J gene: TRBJ2-3
CDR3 DNA: TGTGCCAGCCGGGCCGGACGGGGGAGCACAGATACGCAGTATTTT; CDR3 protein: CASRAGRGSTDTQYF; D gene: .; V gene: TRBV7-8; clone size: .; J gene: TRBJ2-3
CDR3 DNA: TGTGCCAGCAGTTCCAGGGTCTTGACTGAAGCTTTCTTT; CDR3 protein: CASSSRVLTEAFF; D gene: .; V gene: TRBV28; clone size: .; J gene: TRBJ1-1
CDR3 DNA: TGTGCCAGTAGTATAGATCGGATCGGGAGCACTGAAGCTTTCTTT; CDR3 protein: CASSIDRIGSTEAFF; D gene: .; V gene: TRBV19; clone size: .; J gene: TRBJ1-1
CDR3 DNA: TGTGCCACCAGTGATTTGGAAGGGAGGGGGGCTTTCTTT; CDR3 protein: CATSDLEGRGAFF; D gene: .; V gene: TRBV24-1; clone size: .; J gene: TRBJ1-1
CDR3 DNA: TGCGCCAGCAGCATCCGGGACGGAAGTGAAGCTTTCTTT; CDR3 protein: CASSIRDGSEAFF; D gene: .; V gene: TRBV5-1; clone size: .; J gene: TRBJ1-1
CDR3 DNA: TGTGCCAGCAGTCCAGGGCGGGGGGGCACAGATACGCAGTATTTT; CDR3 protein: CASSPGRGGTDTQYF; D gene: TRBD2; V gene: TRBV2; clone size: .; J gene: TRBJ2-3
CDR3 DNA: TGTGCCAGCAGTCATAGACAGTCCTTGGAAGCTTTCTTT; CDR3 protein: CASSHRQSLEAFF; D gene: .; V gene: TRBV27; clone size: .; J gene: TRBJ1-1
CDR3 DNA: TGTGCCAGCAACCGGGGGAGAGATAGGGGACTCACGAACACTGAAGCTTTCTTT; CDR3 protein: CASNRGRDRGLTNTEAFF; D gene: .; V gene: TRBV27; clone size: .; J gene: TRBJ1-1
CDR3 DNA: TGTGCCAGCAGTTTTTTGCGGGGCGGAGATCAGCCCCAGCATTTT; CDR3 protein: CASSFLRGGDQPQHF; D gene: .; V gene: TRBV28; clone size: .; J gene: TRBJ1-5
CDR3 DNA: TGTGCCAGCAGCCCGTGGGGGGGAACTGACAATGAGCAGTTCTTC; CDR3 protein: CASSPWGGTDNEQFF; D gene: TRBD2; V gene: TRBV11-3; clone size: .; J gene: TRBJ2-1
CDR3 DNA: TGTGCCAGTAGTATTCCCCCACAGGGAGGCAATCAGCCCCAGCATTTT; CDR3 protein: CASSIPPQGGNQPQHF; D gene: .; V gene: TRBV19; clone size: .; J gene: TRBJ1-5
CDR3 DNA: TGTGCCAGCACTCAGGCAGTACAGGGGGATTCACCCCTCCACTTT; CDR3 protein: CASTQAVQGDSPLHF; D gene: TRBD1; V gene: TRBV6-5; clone size: .; J gene: TRBJ1-6
CDR3 DNA: TGCGCCAGCAGCCAAGACGGCAGCAATCAGCCCCAGCATTTT; CDR3 protein: CASSQDGSNQPQHF; D gene: .; V gene: TRBV4-3; clone size: .; J gene: TRBJ1-5
CDR3 DNA: TGTGCCACCAGCCCACAGGGGAGTGAAAAACTGTTTTTT; CDR3 protein: CATSPQGSEKLFF; D gene: TRBD1; V gene: TRBV24-1; clone size: .; J gene: TRBJ1-4
CDR3 DNA: TGTGCCAGCTCACAGAGCACAGATACGCAGTATTTT; CDR3 protein: CASSQSTDTQYF; D gene: .; V gene: TRBV18; clone size: .; J gene: TRBJ2-3
CDR3 DNA: TGTGCCATCGGGGGCAGGGGAAGAACGGATCAGCCCCAGCATTTT; CDR3 protein: CAIGGRGRTDQPQHF; D gene: .; V gene: TRBV10-3; clone size: once; J gene: TRBJ1-5
CDR3 DNA: TGCGCCAGCAGCCAAGCCCGGGGCGACTATGGCTACACCTTC; CDR3 protein: CASSQARGDYGYTF; D gene: .; V gene: TRBV4-1; clone size: .; J gene: TRBJ1-2
CDR3 DNA: TGTGCCAGCAGCGGGGACACCAATTCACCCCTCCACTTT; CDR3 protein: CASSGDTNSPLHF; D gene: .; V gene: TRBV2; clone size: .; J gene: TRBJ1-6
CDR3 DNA: TGCGCCAGCAGCTCGACAGCGAACACTGAAGCTTTCTTT; CDR3 protein: CASSSTANTEAFF; D gene: .; V gene: TRBV10-2; clone size: .; J gene: TRBJ1-1
CDR3 DNA: TGTGCCAGCAGCCCCCAGGAGCGGGAAAACGGGGAGCTGTTTTTT; CDR3 protein: CASSPQERENGELFF; D gene: TRBD2; V gene: TRBV3-1/TRBV3-2; clone size: .; J gene: TRBJ2-2
CDR3 DNA: TGTGCCAGCAGCACCACAGGGAACTATGGCTACACCTTC; CDR3 protein: CASSTTGNYGYTF; D gene: .; V gene: TRBV5-4; clone size: once; J gene: TRBJ1-2
CDR3 DNA: TGTGCCAGCAGCCAAGCCCGCAGGGTAGGCGGCTACACCTTC; CDR3 protein: CASSQARRVGGYTF; D gene: .; V gene: TRBV4-2; clone size: .; J gene: TRBJ1-2
CDR3 DNA: TGCGCCAGCAGCCAAGGTTACTGGGACAGGAGTGAAAAACTGTTTTTT; CDR3 protein: CASSQGYWDRSEKLFF; D gene: TRBD1; V gene: TRBV4-1; clone size: .; J gene: TRBJ1-4
CDR3 DNA: TGCGCCAGCAGCCAGGCAGGGGATACGCAGTATTTT; CDR3 protein: CASSQAGDTQYF; D gene: .; V gene: TRBV4-1; clone size: .; J gene: TRBJ2-3
CDR3 DNA: TGTGCCTGGAGTGTATCGGCAGGGGTCGAGCAGTACTTC; CDR3 protein: CAWSVSAGVEQYF; D gene: .; V gene: TRBV30; clone size: .; J gene: TRBJ2-7
CDR3 DNA: TGTGCCAGCAGCCTACTGACTGGGGCCAACGTCCTGACTTTC; CDR3 protein: CASSLLTGANVLTF; D gene: .; V gene: TRBV11-2; clone size: .; J gene: TRBJ2-6
CDR3 DNA: TGCGCCAGCACCCGATCATTTATAAATCCCGGGAATGAGCAGTTCTTC; CDR3 protein: CASTRSFINPGNEQFF; D gene: .; V gene: TRBV23-1; clone size: .; J gene: TRBJ2-1
CDR3 DNA: TGTGCCAGCAGCTTAGGGGGCGGGGACTCCTACGAGCAGTACTTC; CDR3 protein: CASSLGGGDSYEQYF; D gene: .; V gene: TRBV7-3; clone size: .; J gene: TRBJ2-7
CDR3 DNA: TGTGCCAGCAGCTCCGGGACAGGGAACAGGAAGGGTTCACCCCTCCACTTT; CDR3 protein: CASSSGTGNRKGSPLHF; D gene: TRBD1; V gene: TRBV28; clone size: .; J gene: TRBJ1-6
CDR3 DNA: TGTGCCAGCAGCTTGAGGAGAGATCACAATGAGCAGTTCTTC; CDR3 protein: CASSLRRDHNEQFF; D gene: .; V gene: TRBV11-2; clone size: once; J gene: TRBJ2-1
CDR3 DNA: TGTGCCAGCAGCCAAGATAAATGGGGGAGACTCTATGGCTACACCTTC; CDR3 protein: CASSQDKWGRLYGYTF; D gene: .; V gene: TRBV3-1/TRBV3-2; clone size: .; J gene: TRBJ1-2
CDR3 DNA: TGTGCCAGCAGTTATGAGCCCCACCTCCAAGAGACCCAGTACTTC; CDR3 protein: CASSYEPHLQETQYF; D gene: .; V gene: TRBV27; clone size: once; J gene: TRBJ2-5
CDR3 DNA: TGTGCCAGCAGCTTGGGCGTTACAGGGAACACTGAAGCTTTCTTT; CDR3 protein: CASSLGVTGNTEAFF; D gene: .; V gene: TRBV5-4; clone size: .; J gene: TRBJ1-1
CDR3 DNA: TGTGCCAGCCACTGGGGAGACGGCACTGAAGCTTTCTTT; CDR3 protein: CASHWGDGTEAFF; D gene: .; V gene: TRBV19; clone size: .; J gene: TRBJ1-1
CDR3 DNA: TGTGCCAGCAGCAGGGGGGGACAGTCGAGCACAGATACGCAGTATTTT; CDR3 protein: CASSRGGQSSTDTQYF; D gene: .; V gene: TRBV5-4; clone size: .; J gene: TRBJ2-3
CDR3 DNA: TGTGCCAGCAGCCTCCGGGACAGGGCCACAGATACGCAGTATTTT; CDR3 protein: CASSLRDRATDTQYF; D gene: TRBD1; V gene: TRBV3-1/TRBV3-2; clone size: .; J gene: TRBJ2-3
CDR3 DNA: TGTGCCAGCGGACAGGGATTTCTAAGCTCCTACGAGCAGTACTTC; CDR3 protein: CASGQGFLSSYEQYF; D gene: TRBD1; V gene: TRBV28; clone size: .; J gene: TRBJ2-7
CDR3 DNA: TGCGCCAGCAGCTTGGCAGGCAGTAATTCACCCCTCCACTTT; CDR3 protein: CASSLAGSNSPLHF; D gene: .; V gene: TRBV5-1; clone size: .; J gene: TRBJ1-6
CDR3 DNA: TGTGCCAGCAGTTCTCGTCAAATCAGGCAGAACTATGGCTACACCTTC; CDR3 protein: CASSSRQIRQNYGYTF; D gene: .; V gene: TRBV28; clone size: .; J gene: TRBJ1-2